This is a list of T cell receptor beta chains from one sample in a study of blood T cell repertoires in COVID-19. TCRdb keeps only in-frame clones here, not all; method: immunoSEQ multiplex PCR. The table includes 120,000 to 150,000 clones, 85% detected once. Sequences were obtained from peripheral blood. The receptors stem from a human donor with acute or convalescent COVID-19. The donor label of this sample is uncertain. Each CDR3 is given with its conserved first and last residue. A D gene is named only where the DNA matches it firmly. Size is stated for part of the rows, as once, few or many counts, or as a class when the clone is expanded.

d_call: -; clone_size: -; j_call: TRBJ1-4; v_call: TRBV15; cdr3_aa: CATSSWGGGEKLFF; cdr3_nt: TGTGCCACCAGCAGCTGGGGGGGAGGTGAAAAACTGTTTTTT
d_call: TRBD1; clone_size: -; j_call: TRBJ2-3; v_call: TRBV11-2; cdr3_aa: CASSRTQSSPGQGTDTQYF; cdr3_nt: TGTGCCAGCAGCCGTACCCAAAGTTCGCCGGGACAGGGGACAGATACGCAGTATTTT
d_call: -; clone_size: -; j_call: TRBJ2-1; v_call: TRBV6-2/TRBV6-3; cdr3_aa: CASSYRARARRDEQFF; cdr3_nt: TGTGCCAGCAGTTATAGAGCGCGGGCTAGGAGGGATGAGCAGTTCTTC
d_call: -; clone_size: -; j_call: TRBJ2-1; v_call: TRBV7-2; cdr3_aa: CASSPGGHYNEQFF; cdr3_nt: TGTGCCAGCAGCCCCGGCGGACACTACAATGAGCAGTTCTTC
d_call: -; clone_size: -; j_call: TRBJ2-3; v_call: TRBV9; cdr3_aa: CASSVGGRVSTDTQYF; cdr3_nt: TGTGCCAGCAGCGTAGGTGGTCGGGTTAGCACAGATACGCAGTATTTT
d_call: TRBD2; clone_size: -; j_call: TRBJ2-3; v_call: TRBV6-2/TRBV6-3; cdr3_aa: CASSFLGLAEDTQYF; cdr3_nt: TGTGCCAGCAGCTTCCTAGGACTAGCCGAAGATACGCAGTATTTT
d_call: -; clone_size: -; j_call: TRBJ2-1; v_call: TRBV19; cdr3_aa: CASTSRTGTKYNEQFF; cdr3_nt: TGTGCCAGTACCTCTCGAACCGGGACAAAGTACAATGAGCAGTTCTTC
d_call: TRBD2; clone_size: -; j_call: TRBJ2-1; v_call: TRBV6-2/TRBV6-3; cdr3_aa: CASSYSAGTSYNEQFF; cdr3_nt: TGTGCCAGCAGTTACTCCGCAGGGACTAGCTACAATGAGCAGTTCTTC
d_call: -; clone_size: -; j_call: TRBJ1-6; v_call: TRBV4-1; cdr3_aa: CASSQGGARSSYNSPLHF; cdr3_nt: TGCGCCAGCAGCCAAGGTGGGGCCAGGAGCTCCTATAATTCACCCCTCCACTTT
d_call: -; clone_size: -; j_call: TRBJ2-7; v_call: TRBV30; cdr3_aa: CAWSRLAYEQYF; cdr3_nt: TGTGCCTGGAGTCGGCTAGCCTACGAGCAGTACTTC
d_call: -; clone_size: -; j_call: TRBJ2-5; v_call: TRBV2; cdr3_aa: CASVKLRGQETQYF; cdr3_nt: TGTGCAAGCGTTAAGCTTAGGGGCCAAGAGACCCAGTACTTC
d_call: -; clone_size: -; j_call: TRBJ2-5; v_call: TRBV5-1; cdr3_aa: CASSLVADQETQYF; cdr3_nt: TGCGCCAGCAGCTTGGTAGCAGATCAAGAGACCCAGTACTTC
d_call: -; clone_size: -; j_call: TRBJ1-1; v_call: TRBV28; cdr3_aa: CASSLTNTEAFF; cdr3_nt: TGTGCCAGCAGTTTAACAAACACTGAAGCTTTCTTT
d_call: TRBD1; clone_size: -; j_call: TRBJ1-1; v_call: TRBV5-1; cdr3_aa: CASSWTTGSMNTEAFF; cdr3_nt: TGCGCCAGCAGCTGGACGACAGGGTCCATGAACACTGAAGCTTTCTTT
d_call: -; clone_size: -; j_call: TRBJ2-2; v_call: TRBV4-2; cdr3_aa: CASSQVLQPNTGELFF; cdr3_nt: TGTGCCAGCAGCCAAGTCTTACAGCCGAACACCGGGGAGCTGTTTTTT
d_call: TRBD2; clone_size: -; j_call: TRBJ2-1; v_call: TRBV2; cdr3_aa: CASSDLGLAGGRDNEQFF; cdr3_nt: TGTGCCAGCAGTGATTTAGGACTAGCGGGAGGGCGCGACAATGAGCAGTTCTTC
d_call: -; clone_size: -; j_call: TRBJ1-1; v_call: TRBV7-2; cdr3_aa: CASSSYDGRGIGTEAFF; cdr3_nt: TGTGCCAGCAGCTCCTACGATGGACGGGGGATAGGGACTGAAGCTTTCTTT
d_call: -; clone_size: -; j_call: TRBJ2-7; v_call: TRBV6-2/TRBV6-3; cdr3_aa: CASSSGFLYEQYF; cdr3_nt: TGTGCCAGCAGTTCGGGTTTCCTTTACGAGCAGTACTTC
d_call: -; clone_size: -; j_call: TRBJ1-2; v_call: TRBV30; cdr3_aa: CAWSPGDYGYTF; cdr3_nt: TGTGCCTGGAGTCCAGGGGACTATGGCTACACCTTC
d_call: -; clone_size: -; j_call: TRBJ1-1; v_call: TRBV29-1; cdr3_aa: CSVEVQGLNTEAFF; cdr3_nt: TGCAGCGTTGAAGTGCAGGGGCTGAACACTGAAGCTTTCTTT
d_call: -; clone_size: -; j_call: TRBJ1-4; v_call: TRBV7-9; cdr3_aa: CASSLDRTGPNEKLFF; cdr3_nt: TGTGCCAGCAGCTTAGATAGGACTGGTCCTAATGAAAAACTGTTTTTT
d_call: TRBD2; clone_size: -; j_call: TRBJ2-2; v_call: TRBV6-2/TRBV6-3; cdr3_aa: CASSYSRPAGGTSGELFF; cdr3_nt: TGTGCCAGCAGTTACTCCAGGCCAGCGGGGGGGACCAGCGGGGAGCTGTTTTTT
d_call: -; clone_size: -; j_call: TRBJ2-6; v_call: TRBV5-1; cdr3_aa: CASSLLGSGANVLTF; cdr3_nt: TGCGCCAGCAGCTTGCTAGGCTCTGGGGCCAACGTCCTGACTTTC
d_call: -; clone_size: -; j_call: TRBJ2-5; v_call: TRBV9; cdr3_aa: CASSVAGEGTQYF; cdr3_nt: TGTGCCAGCAGCGTAGCGGGAGAGGGGACCCAGTACTTC
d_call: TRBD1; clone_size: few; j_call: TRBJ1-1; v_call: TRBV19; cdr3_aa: CASSIQGANTEAFF; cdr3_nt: TGTGCCAGTAGTATACAGGGGGCGAACACTGAAGCTTTCTTT
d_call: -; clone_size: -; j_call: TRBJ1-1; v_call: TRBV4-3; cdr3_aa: CASSQDRLGNTEAFF; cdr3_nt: TGCGCCAGCAGCCAAGATCGCCTAGGGAACACTGAAGCTTTCTTT
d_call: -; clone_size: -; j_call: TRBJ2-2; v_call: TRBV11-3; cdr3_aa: CASSLEQNTGELFF; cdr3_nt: TGTGCCAGCAGCTTAGAACAGAACACCGGGGAGCTGTTTTTT
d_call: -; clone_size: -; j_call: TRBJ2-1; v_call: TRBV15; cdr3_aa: CATSLLGGHEQFF; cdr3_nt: TGTGCCACCAGCCTACTCGGCGGGCATGAGCAGTTCTTC
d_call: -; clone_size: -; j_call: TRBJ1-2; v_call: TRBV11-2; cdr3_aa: CASSPLGSGYTF; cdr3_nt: TGTGCCAGCAGCCCTCTAGGATCCGGCTACACCTTC
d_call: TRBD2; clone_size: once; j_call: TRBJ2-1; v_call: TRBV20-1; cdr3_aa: CSASELAGDNEQFF; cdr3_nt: TGCAGTGCTAGTGAACTAGCGGGGGACAATGAGCAGTTCTTC
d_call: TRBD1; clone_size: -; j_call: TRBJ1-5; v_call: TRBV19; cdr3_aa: CASSLYGQGVYQPQHF; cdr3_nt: TGTGCCAGTAGTTTATATGGACAGGGGGTTTATCAGCCCCAGCATTTT
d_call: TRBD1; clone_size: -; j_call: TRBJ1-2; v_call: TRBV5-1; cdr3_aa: CASSNRGTGSDGYTF; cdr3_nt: TGCGCCAGCAGCAACCGAGGGACAGGGAGTGACGGCTACACCTTC
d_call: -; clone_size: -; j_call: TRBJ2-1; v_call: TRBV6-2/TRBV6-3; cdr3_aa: CASSYGEQGRNEQFF; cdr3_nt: TGTGCCAGCAGTTACGGGGAACAGGGAAGAAATGAGCAGTTCTTC
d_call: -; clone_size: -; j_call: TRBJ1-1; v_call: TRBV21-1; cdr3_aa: CASTLSLRVPIMINTEAFF; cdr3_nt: TGTGCCAGCACCCTTAGTCTACGGGTTCCTATCATGATAAACACTGAAGCTTTCTTT
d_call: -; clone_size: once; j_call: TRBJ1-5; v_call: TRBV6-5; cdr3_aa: CASSYSPGGNQPQHF; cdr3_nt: TGTGCCAGCAGTTACTCACCAGGTGGCAATCAGCCCCAGCATTTT
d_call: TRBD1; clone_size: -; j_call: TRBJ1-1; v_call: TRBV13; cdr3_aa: CASSHNRGAEAFF; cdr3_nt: TGTGCCAGCAGCCACAACAGGGGAGCGGAAGCTTTCTTT
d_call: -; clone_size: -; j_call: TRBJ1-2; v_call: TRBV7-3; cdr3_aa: CASSPGGGNYGYTF; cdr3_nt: TGTGCCAGCAGCCCCGGGGGGGGGAACTATGGCTACACCTTC
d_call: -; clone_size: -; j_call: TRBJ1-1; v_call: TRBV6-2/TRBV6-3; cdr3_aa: CASSYLAETEAFF; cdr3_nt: TGTGCCAGCAGTTACTTAGCGGAAACTGAAGCTTTCTTT
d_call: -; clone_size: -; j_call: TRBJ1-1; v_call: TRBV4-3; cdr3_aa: CASSQFTENTEAFF; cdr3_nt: TGCGCCAGCAGCCAATTTACAGAGAACACTGAAGCTTTCTTT
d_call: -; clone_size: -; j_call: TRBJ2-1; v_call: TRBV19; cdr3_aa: CASSVSAGLKNEQFF; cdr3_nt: TGTGCCAGTAGTGTATCGGCGGGACTGAAGAATGAGCAGTTCTTC
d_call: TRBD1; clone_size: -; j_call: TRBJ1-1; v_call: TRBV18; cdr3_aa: CASSPGQGNTEAFF; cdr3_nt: TGTGCCAGCTCACCGGGACAGGGGAACACTGAAGCTTTCTTT
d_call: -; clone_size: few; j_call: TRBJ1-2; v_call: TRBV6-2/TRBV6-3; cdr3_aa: CASSPIGVNGYTF; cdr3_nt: TGTGCCAGCAGTCCAATAGGGGTAAATGGCTACACCTTC
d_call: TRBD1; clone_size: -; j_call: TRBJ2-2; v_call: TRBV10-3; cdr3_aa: CAIGNGQGASNTGELFF; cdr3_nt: TGTGCCATCGGGAACGGACAGGGGGCCTCGAACACCGGGGAGCTGTTTTTT
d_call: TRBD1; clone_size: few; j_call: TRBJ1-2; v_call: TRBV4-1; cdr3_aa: CASSQTGELYGYTF; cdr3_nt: TGCGCCAGCAGCCAAACAGGGGAACTCTATGGCTACACCTTC